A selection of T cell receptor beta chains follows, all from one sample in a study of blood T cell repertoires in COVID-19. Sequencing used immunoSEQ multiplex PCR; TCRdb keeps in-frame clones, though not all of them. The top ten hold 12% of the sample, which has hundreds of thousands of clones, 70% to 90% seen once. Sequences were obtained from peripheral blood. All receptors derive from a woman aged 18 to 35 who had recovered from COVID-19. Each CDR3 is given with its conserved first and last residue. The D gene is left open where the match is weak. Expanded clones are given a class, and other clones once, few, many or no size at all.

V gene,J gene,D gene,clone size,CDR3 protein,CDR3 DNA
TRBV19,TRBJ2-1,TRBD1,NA,CASRYDRGVYNEQFF,TGTGCCAGTAGATACGACAGGGGGGTCTACAATGAGCAGTTCTTC
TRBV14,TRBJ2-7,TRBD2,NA,CASSPPLAGDPYEQYF,TGTGCCAGCAGCCCGCCTCTAGCGGGAGACCCCTACGAGCAGTACTTC
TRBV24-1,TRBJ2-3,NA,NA,CATSAGATDTQYF,TGTGCCACCAGTGCTGGGGCCACAGATACGCAGTATTTT
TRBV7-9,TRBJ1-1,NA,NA,CASSPGTPQGEAFF,TGTGCCAGCAGCCCCGGGACACCCCAAGGGGAAGCTTTCTTT
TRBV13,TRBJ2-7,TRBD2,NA,CASSSGGATHFYEQYF,TGTGCCAGCAGCTCCGGGGGGGCCACCCATTTTTACGAGCAGTACTTC
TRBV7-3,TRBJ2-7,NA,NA,CASSLMGGPKANEQYF,TGTGCCAGCAGCTTAATGGGGGGGCCCAAGGCCAACGAGCAGTACTTC
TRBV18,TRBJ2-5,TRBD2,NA,CASSPRAQREAETQYF,TGTGCCAGCTCACCGCGCGCCCAGCGGGAGGCCGAGACCCAGTACTTC
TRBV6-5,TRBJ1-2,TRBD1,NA,CATRQGPNTPTF,TGTGCCACACGACAGGGACCAAATACCCCGACCTTC
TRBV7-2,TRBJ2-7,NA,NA,CASSWIADYEQYF,TGTGCCAGCAGCTGGATAGCGGACTACGAGCAGTACTTC
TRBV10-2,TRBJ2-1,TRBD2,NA,CASSGLAGLPDSSSYNEQFF,TGCGCCAGCAGTGGGTTAGCGGGCCTGCCCGATTCTAGCTCCTACAATGAGCAGTTCTTC
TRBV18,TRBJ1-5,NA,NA,CASSPDRSNQPQHF,TGTGCCAGCTCACCGGACAGAAGCAATCAGCCCCAGCATTTT
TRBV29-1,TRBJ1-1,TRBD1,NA,CSARRGIGTEAFF,TGCAGCGCACGCAGGGGGATCGGCACTGAAGCTTTCTTT
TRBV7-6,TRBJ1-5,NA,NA,CASSSPRQPQHF,TGTGCCAGCAGCTCTCCGAGGCAGCCCCAGCATTTT
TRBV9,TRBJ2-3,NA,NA,CASSVEGSGLTWDTQYF,TGTGCCAGCAGCGTAGAGGGCTCGGGACTCACCTGGGATACGCAGTATTTT
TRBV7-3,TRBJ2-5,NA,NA,CASSLLGSGAGQETQYF,TGTGCCAGCAGCTTATTGGGGAGTGGAGCGGGCCAAGAGACCCAGTACTTC
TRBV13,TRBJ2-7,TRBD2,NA,CASSAGRALEQYF,TGTGCCAGCAGCGCCGGGAGGGCCCTCGAGCAGTACTTC
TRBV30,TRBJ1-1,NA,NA,CAWGTGTAEAFF,TGTGCCTGGGGTACAGGGACGGCTGAAGCTTTCTTT
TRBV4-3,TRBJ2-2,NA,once,CASSWSRTGELFF,TGCGCCAGCAGCTGGTCGCGGACCGGGGAGCTGTTTTTT
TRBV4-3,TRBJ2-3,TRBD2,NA,CASSQEALAGGRRADTQYF,TGCGCCAGCAGCCAAGAGGCACTAGCGGGAGGGCGTCGGGCAGATACGCAGTATTTT
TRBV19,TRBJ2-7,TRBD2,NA,CASSRLAGASYEQYF,TGTGCCAGTAGTAGACTAGCGGGAGCGTCCTACGAGCAGTACTTC
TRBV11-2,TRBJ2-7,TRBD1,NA,CASSDGTGGHYEQYF,TGTGCCAGCAGCGATGGGACAGGGGGCCACTACGAGCAGTACTTC
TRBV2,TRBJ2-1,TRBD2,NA,CASSELGSGSLIYNEQFF,TGTGCCAGCAGTGAGTTGGGTAGCGGGAGCCTCATCTACAATGAGCAGTTCTTC
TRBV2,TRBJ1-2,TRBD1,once,CASRGGQGGGYTF,TGTGCCAGCAGGGGGGGACAGGGAGGCGGCTACACCTTC
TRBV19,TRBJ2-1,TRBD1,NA,CASSGTGGPITYNEQFF,TGTGCCAGTAGCGGGACAGGGGGCCCTATCACCTACAATGAGCAGTTCTTC
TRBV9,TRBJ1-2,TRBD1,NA,CASSVGQGGGYTF,TGTGCCAGCAGCGTGGGACAGGGGGGTGGCTACACCTTC
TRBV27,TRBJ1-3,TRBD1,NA,CASSLMPGQSAGNTIYF,TGTGCCAGCAGTCTTATGCCGGGACAGTCCGCTGGAAACACCATATATTTT
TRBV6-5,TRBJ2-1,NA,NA,CASRARGARDNEQFF,TGTGCCAGCAGGGCCAGGGGGGCTCGGGACAATGAGCAGTTCTTC
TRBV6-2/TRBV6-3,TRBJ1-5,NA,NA,CASTPWQTSNQPQHF,TGTGCCAGCACCCCGTGGCAAACTAGCAATCAGCCCCAGCATTTT
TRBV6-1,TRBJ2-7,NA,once,CASSESWAGRYYEQYF,TGTGCCAGCAGTGAAAGTTGGGCGGGACGATACTACGAGCAGTACTTC
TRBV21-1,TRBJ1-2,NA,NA,CASSQVGGYTF,TGTGCCAGCAGTCAAGTCGGGGGCTACACCTTC
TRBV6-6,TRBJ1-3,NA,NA,CASSPLRGLSGNTIYF,TGTGCCAGCAGTCCCCTCCGTGGCCTCTCTGGAAACACCATATATTTT
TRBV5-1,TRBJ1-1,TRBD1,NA,CASSRGQGAQRENTEAFF,TGCGCCAGCAGCCGGGGACAGGGGGCGCAAAGGGAGAACACTGAAGCTTTCTTT
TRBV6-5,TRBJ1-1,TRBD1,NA,CASSYRPQGDTEAFF,TGTGCCAGCAGTTACAGACCGCAGGGGGACACTGAAGCTTTCTTT
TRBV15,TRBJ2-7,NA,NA,CATSRDRGTGSYEQYF,TGTGCCACCAGCAGAGATCGCGGGACTGGATCCTACGAGCAGTACTTC
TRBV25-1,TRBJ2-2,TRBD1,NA,CASSELGTGGRDGELFF,TGTGCCAGCAGTGAATTGGGGACAGGGGGCCGGGACGGGGAGCTGTTTTTT
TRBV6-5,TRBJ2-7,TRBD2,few,CASRGTSREQYF,TGTGCCAGCAGAGGGACTAGCCGCGAGCAGTACTTC
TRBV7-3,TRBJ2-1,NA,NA,CASTPGGQPYNEQFF,TGTGCCAGCACCCCCGGAGGACAGCCATACAATGAGCAGTTCTTC
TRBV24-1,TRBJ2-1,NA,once,CATSDAAGPSYNEQFF,TGTGCCACCAGTGATGCAGCGGGCCCCTCCTACAATGAGCAGTTCTTC
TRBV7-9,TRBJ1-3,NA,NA,CASSFSGAGNTIYF,TGTGCCAGCAGCTTTTCCGGTGCTGGAAACACCATATATTTT
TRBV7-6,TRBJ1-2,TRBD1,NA,CASSTGVANYGYTF,TGTGCCAGCAGCACAGGGGTAGCTAACTATGGCTACACCTTC
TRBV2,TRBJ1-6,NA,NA,CASSHYAKIRDNSPLHF,TGTGCCAGCAGCCACTATGCCAAAATCCGGGATAATTCACCCCTCCACTTT
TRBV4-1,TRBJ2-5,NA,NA,CASSQDRGKDQETQYF,TGCGCCAGCAGCCAAGACAGGGGAAAGGACCAAGAGACCCAGTACTTC
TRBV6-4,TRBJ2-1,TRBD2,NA,CASSTGTSGRAAYNEQFF,TGTGCCAGCAGTACCGGGACTAGCGGGAGGGCCGCCTACAATGAGCAGTTCTTC
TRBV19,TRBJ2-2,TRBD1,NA,CASSTGLPSTGELFF,TGTGCCAGTTCGACAGGGCTTCCTTCTACCGGGGAGCTGTTTTTT
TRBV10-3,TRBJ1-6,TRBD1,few,CAISESRQGIPSPLHF,TGTGCCATCAGTGAGTCCCGACAGGGGATCCCTTCACCCCTCCACTTT
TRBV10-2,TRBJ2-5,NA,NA,CASSESRFPETQYF,TGCGCCAGCAGTGAGTCGAGGTTCCCAGAGACCCAGTACTTC
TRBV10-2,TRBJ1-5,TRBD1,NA,CASSGTGGNQPQHF,TGCGCCAGCAGCGGAACAGGGGGCAATCAGCCCCAGCATTTT
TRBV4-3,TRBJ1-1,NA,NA,CASSQEPDSWAEAFF,TGCGCCAGCAGCCAAGAACCGGACAGCTGGGCTGAAGCTTTCTTT
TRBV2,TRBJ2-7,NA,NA,CASSVSYEQYF,TGTGCCAGCAGTGTCAGCTACGAGCAGTACTTC
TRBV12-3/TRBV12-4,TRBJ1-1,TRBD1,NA,CASKGARGEAFF,TGTGCCAGCAAGGGGGCGCGAGGTGAAGCTTTCTTT
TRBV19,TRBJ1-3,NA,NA,CASRTQGIGNTIYF,TGTGCCAGTAGGACACAGGGAATAGGAAACACCATATATTTT
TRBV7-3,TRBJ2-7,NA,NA,CASSINAGDEQYF,TGTGCCAGCAGCATTAACGCAGGGGACGAGCAGTACTTC
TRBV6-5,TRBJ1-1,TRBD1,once,CASSSNRGQGTEAFF,TGTGCCAGCAGTTCCAACAGGGGGCAGGGGACTGAAGCTTTCTTT
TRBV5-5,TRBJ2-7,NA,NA,CASSFRGPEGGKQYF,TGTGCCAGCAGCTTCCGGGGCCCGGAGGGGGGGAAGCAGTACTTC
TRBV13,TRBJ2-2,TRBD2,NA,CASSQGAVSGTFTGELFF,TGTGCCAGCAGTCAAGGGGCGGTCAGCGGGACGTTCACCGGGGAGCTGTTTTTT
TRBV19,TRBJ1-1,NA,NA,CASSTPQGEAFF,TGTGCCAGTAGTACCCCGCAGGGCGAAGCTTTCTTT
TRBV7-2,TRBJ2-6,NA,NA,CASSSQGLPGANVLTF,TGTGCCAGCAGCTCTCAGGGGCTCCCTGGGGCCAACGTCCTGACTTTC
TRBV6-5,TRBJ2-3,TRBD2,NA,CASIAGEGTQYF,TGTGCCAGCATAGCGGGAGAGGGAACGCAGTATTTT
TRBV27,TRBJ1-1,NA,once,CASSLMVGATEAFF,TGTGCCAGCAGTTTAATGGTGGGGGCCACTGAAGCTTTCTTT